This is a list of T cell receptor beta chains from one sample in a study of T cell responses to AZD1222 COVID-19 vaccine. Profiled with immunoSEQ multiplex PCR; TCRdb holds only in-frame clones, not every one. Of 180,000 or so clones listed, about 90% were seen once; the top ten hold under 1.5%. Source: peripheral blood, taken 28 days after the second AZD1222 dose. These receptors originate from an adult who received the AZD1222 COVID-19 vaccine. Each CDR3 is given with its conserved first and last residue. A D gene is named only where the DNA matches it firmly. Size is omitted from some rows. Given values are once, few, many or a class for expanded clones.

d_gene,j_gene,v_gene,abundance,CDR3nt,CDR3aa
-,TRBJ1-4,TRBV4-1,-,TGCGCCAGCAGCCAAGGAGGGGATAATGAAAAACTGTTTTTT,CASSQGGDNEKLFF
-,TRBJ1-4,TRBV27,-,TGTGCCAGCAAACGGGGGGGCGGCGAAAAACTGTTTTTT,CASKRGGGEKLFF
-,TRBJ2-1,TRBV7-2,-,TGTGCCAGCAGCTTCAAGGGGAACCCTGGGTCCTACAATGAGCAGTTCTTC,CASSFKGNPGSYNEQFF
TRBD1,TRBJ2-2,TRBV6-2/TRBV6-3,few,TGTGCCAGCAGTTACGCACAGGGACAGCCCACCGGGGAGCTGTTTTTT,CASSYAQGQPTGELFF
-,TRBJ1-2,TRBV27,-,TGTGCCAGCCGGTCGGGGGGTGGCTACACCTTC,CASRSGGGYTF
TRBD2,TRBJ2-5,TRBV10-3,-,TGTGCCATCAGTGAGTCGGTAGCGGGGGGGAAAGAGACCCAGTACTTC,CAISESVAGGKETQYF
TRBD1,TRBJ2-7,TRBV7-9,-,TGTGCCAGCAGCTTACTTCCGGGACAGGACTACGAGCAGTACTTC,CASSLLPGQDYEQYF
-,TRBJ1-1,TRBV3-1/TRBV3-2,-,TGTGCCAGCAGCCAACAGGTTTACACTGAAGCTTTCTTT,CASSQQVYTEAFF
-,TRBJ1-6,TRBV7-9,-,TGTGCCACCCACGGGGTGATGAGAAATTCACCCCTCCACTTT,CATHGVMRNSPLHF
TRBD1,TRBJ1-2,TRBV7-8,-,TGTGCCAGCAGCCGAGCCCCGGACAGGGCTTATGGCTACACCTTC,CASSRAPDRAYGYTF
TRBD1,TRBJ1-2,TRBV3-1/TRBV3-2,-,TGTGCCAGCAGCCAAGAGCGACAGGGGGCTCGGGGCTACACCTTC,CASSQERQGARGYTF
-,TRBJ2-7,TRBV4-3,-,TGCGCCAGCAGCCAAGATGGTGCAGGGTGGGACGAGCAGTACTTC,CASSQDGAGWDEQYF
-,TRBJ1-6,TRBV7-9,-,TGTGCCAGCAGCGGACCCTATAATTCACCCCTCCACTTT,CASSGPYNSPLHF
-,TRBJ1-1,TRBV30,-,TGTGCCTGGAGTGTAGACGCCTGGCGCGAGGCTTTCTTT,CAWSVDAWREAFF
-,TRBJ2-7,TRBV28,-,TGTGCCAGCAGTCCCTCCCTGGCCGTTTCCTACGAGCAGTACTTC,CASSPSLAVSYEQYF
-,TRBJ1-6,TRBV4-2,-,TGTGCCAGCAGCCAAGACCGTTTGGGGGCTGGTTCACCCCTCCACTTT,CASSQDRLGAGSPLHF
TRBD1,TRBJ1-5,TRBV18,-,TGTGCCAGCTCACTACCACCCTTAGGGGGCTTAAATCAGCCCCAGCATTTT,CASSLPPLGGLNQPQHF
-,TRBJ1-3,TRBV5-1,-,TGCGCCAGCAGCTTGGGGCTACGAGACTCGGGGGGAAACACCATATATTTT,CASSLGLRDSGGNTIYF
TRBD2,TRBJ2-2,TRBV5-1,-,TGCGCCAGCAGCTCCGGGGGGACTTCTCTGGTCGCCGGGGAGCTGTTTTTT,CASSSGGTSLVAGELFF
TRBD1,TRBJ1-2,TRBV29-1,-,TGCAGCGTTGAAGATGGGACAGTCTATGGCTACACCTTC,CSVEDGTVYGYTF
-,TRBJ1-2,TRBV7-9,-,TGTGCCAGCAGCTCCTTGGTCGGGGGGGGTAGCGGCTACACCTTC,CASSSLVGGGSGYTF
TRBD1,TRBJ1-1,TRBV7-9,-,TGTGCCAGCAGCTACCAGGGGGCGAACACTGAAGCTTTCTTT,CASSYQGANTEAFF
-,TRBJ1-2,TRBV27,-,TGTGCCAGCAGTTTATTAGGGACCGTGGGGGGCTACACCTTC,CASSLLGTVGGYTF
TRBD1,TRBJ2-7,TRBV6-5,once,TGTGCCAGCAGCATAGGACAGGGGGCCGTCGAGCAGTACTTC,CASSIGQGAVEQYF
TRBD2,TRBJ2-5,TRBV2,-,TGTGCCAGCAGTGAAAAAGGACCGGGGGAGGGGCCAGAGACCCAGTACTTC,CASSEKGPGEGPETQYF
TRBD1,TRBJ1-1,TRBV19,-,TGTGCCAGTAGTATGGGGACAGGGAATACTGAAGCTTTCTTT,CASSMGTGNTEAFF
-,TRBJ2-7,TRBV5-6,-,TGTGCCAGCAGCTTCCCGAGCACCTACGAGCAGTACTTC,CASSFPSTYEQYF
-,TRBJ1-2,TRBV28,once,TGTGCCAGCAGTTTATCTTGGGGCAACTATGGCTACACCTTC,CASSLSWGNYGYTF
-,TRBJ1-6,TRBV18,-,TGTGCCAGCTCACAGGCCCGGGGCCCATATAATTCACCCCTCCACTTT,CASSQARGPYNSPLHF
TRBD1,TRBJ1-3,TRBV2,-,TGTGCCAGCAGGGACCACAGGGGCCCTGGAAACACCATATATTTT,CASRDHRGPGNTIYF
-,TRBJ2-4,TRBV3-1/TRBV3-2,-,TGTGCCAGCAGCCAAGGAGTGGGTCCCAAAAACATTCAGTACTTC,CASSQGVGPKNIQYF
-,TRBJ1-2,TRBV10-1,-,TGCGCCAGCAGTGCGGGACTCACCTATGGCTACACCTTC,CASSAGLTYGYTF
-,TRBJ1-3,TRBV3-1/TRBV3-2,-,TGTGCCAGCAGCGAATTACCCACAGGGATCGGTGGAAACACCATATATTTT,CASSELPTGIGGNTIYF
-,TRBJ1-3,TRBV3-1/TRBV3-2,-,TGTGCCAGCAGCCAGGCCGGAAACACCATATATTTT,CASSQAGNTIYF
TRBD2,TRBJ2-7,TRBV11-2,-,TGTGCCAGCAGCCGACCCGGGACTAGCCGCGAGCAGTACTTC,CASSRPGTSREQYF
TRBD1,TRBJ2-5,TRBV30,-,TGTGCCTGGAGTGTCAGGGGGCTGGTCCAAGAGACCCAGTACTTC,CAWSVRGLVQETQYF
-,TRBJ1-1,TRBV7-2,-,TGTGCCAGCAGTCTCCCGGGGGGCACTGAAGCTTTCTTT,CASSLPGGTEAFF
TRBD1,TRBJ1-5,TRBV2,-,TGTGCCAGCAGCAGGGGGGCGGGGAGCAATCAGCCCCAGCATTTT,CASSRGAGSNQPQHF
TRBD2,TRBJ2-1,TRBV20-1,once,TGCAGTGCTAGTGGGGGGGGTTACAATGAGCAGTTCTTC,CSASGGGYNEQFF
TRBD2,TRBJ2-1,TRBV19,-,TGTGCCAGTAGTCCTCCCGGACTAGCGGGGCACAATGAGCAGTTCTTC,CASSPPGLAGHNEQFF
-,TRBJ1-6,TRBV21-1,-,TGTGCCAGCAGGGCGGGCCCGAGCTCCTATAATTCACCCCTCCACTTT,CASRAGPSSYNSPLHF
-,TRBJ1-1,TRBV29-1,-,TGCAGCGTCTTGTACTCAGTGGGGGGGGTAAGGAGGAACACTGAAGCTTTCTTT,CSVLYSVGGVRRNTEAFF
TRBD1,TRBJ1-2,TRBV30,few,TGTGCCTGGAGGGGACAGGATAACTATGGCTACACCTTC,CAWRGQDNYGYTF
-,TRBJ2-1,TRBV13,-,TGTGCCAGCGACCCGGGGGACCGCTCCTACAATGAGCAGTTCTTC,CASDPGDRSYNEQFF
-,TRBJ1-2,TRBV6-5,-,TGTGCCAGCAGCCTTAGCATAACCGCTAACTATGGCTACACCTTC,CASSLSITANYGYTF
-,TRBJ1-1,TRBV11-1,-,TGTGCCAGCAGCCAAAACTCGGGGAACACTGAAGCTTTCTTT,CASSQNSGNTEAFF
TRBD1,TRBJ1-1,TRBV29-1,once,TGCAGCGTTACAGGGGGCACCACTGAAGCTTTCTTT,CSVTGGTTEAFF
TRBD2,TRBJ2-5,TRBV3-1/TRBV3-2,-,TGTGCCAGCAGCCATACTAGCGGGGGGGCGTACGCAACCCGGGAGACCCAGTACTTC,CASSHTSGGAYATRETQYF
-,TRBJ1-1,TRBV18,-,TGTGCCAGCTCAGCCGGACAGATGAACACTGAAGCTTTCTTT,CASSAGQMNTEAFF
-,TRBJ2-1,TRBV15,-,TGTGCCACCAGCAGAGATGAGGGGGGGCGTAATGAGCAGTTCTTC,CATSRDEGGRNEQFF
TRBD2,TRBJ2-2,TRBV5-4,once,TGTGCCAGCAGCTTGGGACTAGCGGGAGGGCAGGACGGGGAGCTGTTTTTT,CASSLGLAGGQDGELFF
-,TRBJ2-1,TRBV7-9,-,TGTGCCAGCAGCTTACTATCACACCTCAATGAGCAGTTCTTC,CASSLLSHLNEQFF
TRBD1,TRBJ1-5,TRBV19,-,TGTGCCAGTAGTCAGGGGGGGGCAGGTCAGCCCCAGCATTTT,CASSQGGAGQPQHF
-,TRBJ2-3,TRBV2,-,TGTGCCAGCAGTGTAGCGGGCACAGATACGCAGTATTTT,CASSVAGTDTQYF
TRBD1,TRBJ1-3,TRBV7-9,-,TGTGCCAGCAGCTCCAGACAGGGAGGAAACACCATATATTTT,CASSSRQGGNTIYF
-,TRBJ1-5,TRBV28,-,TGTGCCAGCAGCTACGGGCGTAGCAATCAGCCCCAGCATTTT,CASSYGRSNQPQHF
-,TRBJ1-3,TRBV3-1/TRBV3-2,-,TGTGCCAGCAGCTCGCACAGGTCTAATAGTCGGGGAAACACCATATATTTT,CASSSHRSNSRGNTIYF
-,TRBJ1-6,TRBV21-1,-,TGTGCCAGCAGCTTACCACCGGGATCCTATAATTCACCCCTCCACTTT,CASSLPPGSYNSPLHF
-,TRBJ1-1,TRBV13,-,TGTGCCAGCAGCCCAGGGACGAGAATGAACACTGAAGCTTTCTTT,CASSPGTRMNTEAFF